The next 3 T cell receptor beta chains were all read from a single sample in a study of beta chain features in type 1 diabetes. Study-level findings and limits: In every one of the four CD4+ subsets, TCRB CDR3s were moderately but significantly shorter in Type 1 diabetes patients.

Reverse transcription of all isolated RNA meant that expressed TCRB transcripts were sequenced. Assay used: immunoSEQ multiplex PCR; TCRdb lists only in-frame clones, some missing. The sample holds a few hundred thousand clones, around 10% seen once. These receptors have no identified antigens. Sequencing was done on a sample of central memory CD4+ T cells from blood. The receptors were gathered from a man younger than 45 with type 1 diabetes.

This clone was seen repeatedly, ten times or more. The chain is built from TRBV5-4 and TRBJ2-1; D uncertain. The CDR3 extends over 16 amino acids. Germline CDR1 is SGHNT and CDR2 is YYREEE (reference sequence). V lost 5 bases to trimming and J lost 3 bases, with 18 bases between them. The CDR3 here is CASSWNRFTNYNEQFF. The CDR3 coding sequence is TGTGCCAGCAGTTGGAACAGATTTACGAACTACAATGAGCAGTTCTTC.

This clone has a handful of counts. V and J are TRBV28 and TRBJ2-3; 11 bases agree with TRBD2. The CDR3 has 18 residues. CDR1 is MDHEN, CDR2 SYDVKM, per germline. V lost 3 bases, J lost 0 bases, and 8 bases stayed unmatched. This CDR3 is CASSFSPGLAASTDTQYF. The CDR3 DNA sequence: TGTGCCAGCAGTTTCTCGCCGGGACTAGCGGCTAGCACAGATACGCAGTATTTT. Based on the CDR3 plus reference TRBV28 and TRBJ2-3, the full variable domain is DVKVTQSSRYLVKRTGEKVFLECVQDMDHENMFWYRQDPGLGLRLIYFSYDVKMKEKGDIPEGYSVSREKKERFSLILESASTNQTSMYLCASSFSPGLAASTDTQYFGPGTRLTVL.

The chain has TRBV4-1 and TRBJ1-1; no firm D call. The CDR3 spans 15 residues. Germline values: CDR1 MGHRA, CDR2 YSYEKL. V lost 0 bases and J lost 1, with 9 bases in between. The DNA for the CDR3 is TGCGCCAGCAGCCAAGAACCGGGTTGGAACACTGAAGCTTTCTTT. Amino acids: CASSQEPGWNTEAFF.